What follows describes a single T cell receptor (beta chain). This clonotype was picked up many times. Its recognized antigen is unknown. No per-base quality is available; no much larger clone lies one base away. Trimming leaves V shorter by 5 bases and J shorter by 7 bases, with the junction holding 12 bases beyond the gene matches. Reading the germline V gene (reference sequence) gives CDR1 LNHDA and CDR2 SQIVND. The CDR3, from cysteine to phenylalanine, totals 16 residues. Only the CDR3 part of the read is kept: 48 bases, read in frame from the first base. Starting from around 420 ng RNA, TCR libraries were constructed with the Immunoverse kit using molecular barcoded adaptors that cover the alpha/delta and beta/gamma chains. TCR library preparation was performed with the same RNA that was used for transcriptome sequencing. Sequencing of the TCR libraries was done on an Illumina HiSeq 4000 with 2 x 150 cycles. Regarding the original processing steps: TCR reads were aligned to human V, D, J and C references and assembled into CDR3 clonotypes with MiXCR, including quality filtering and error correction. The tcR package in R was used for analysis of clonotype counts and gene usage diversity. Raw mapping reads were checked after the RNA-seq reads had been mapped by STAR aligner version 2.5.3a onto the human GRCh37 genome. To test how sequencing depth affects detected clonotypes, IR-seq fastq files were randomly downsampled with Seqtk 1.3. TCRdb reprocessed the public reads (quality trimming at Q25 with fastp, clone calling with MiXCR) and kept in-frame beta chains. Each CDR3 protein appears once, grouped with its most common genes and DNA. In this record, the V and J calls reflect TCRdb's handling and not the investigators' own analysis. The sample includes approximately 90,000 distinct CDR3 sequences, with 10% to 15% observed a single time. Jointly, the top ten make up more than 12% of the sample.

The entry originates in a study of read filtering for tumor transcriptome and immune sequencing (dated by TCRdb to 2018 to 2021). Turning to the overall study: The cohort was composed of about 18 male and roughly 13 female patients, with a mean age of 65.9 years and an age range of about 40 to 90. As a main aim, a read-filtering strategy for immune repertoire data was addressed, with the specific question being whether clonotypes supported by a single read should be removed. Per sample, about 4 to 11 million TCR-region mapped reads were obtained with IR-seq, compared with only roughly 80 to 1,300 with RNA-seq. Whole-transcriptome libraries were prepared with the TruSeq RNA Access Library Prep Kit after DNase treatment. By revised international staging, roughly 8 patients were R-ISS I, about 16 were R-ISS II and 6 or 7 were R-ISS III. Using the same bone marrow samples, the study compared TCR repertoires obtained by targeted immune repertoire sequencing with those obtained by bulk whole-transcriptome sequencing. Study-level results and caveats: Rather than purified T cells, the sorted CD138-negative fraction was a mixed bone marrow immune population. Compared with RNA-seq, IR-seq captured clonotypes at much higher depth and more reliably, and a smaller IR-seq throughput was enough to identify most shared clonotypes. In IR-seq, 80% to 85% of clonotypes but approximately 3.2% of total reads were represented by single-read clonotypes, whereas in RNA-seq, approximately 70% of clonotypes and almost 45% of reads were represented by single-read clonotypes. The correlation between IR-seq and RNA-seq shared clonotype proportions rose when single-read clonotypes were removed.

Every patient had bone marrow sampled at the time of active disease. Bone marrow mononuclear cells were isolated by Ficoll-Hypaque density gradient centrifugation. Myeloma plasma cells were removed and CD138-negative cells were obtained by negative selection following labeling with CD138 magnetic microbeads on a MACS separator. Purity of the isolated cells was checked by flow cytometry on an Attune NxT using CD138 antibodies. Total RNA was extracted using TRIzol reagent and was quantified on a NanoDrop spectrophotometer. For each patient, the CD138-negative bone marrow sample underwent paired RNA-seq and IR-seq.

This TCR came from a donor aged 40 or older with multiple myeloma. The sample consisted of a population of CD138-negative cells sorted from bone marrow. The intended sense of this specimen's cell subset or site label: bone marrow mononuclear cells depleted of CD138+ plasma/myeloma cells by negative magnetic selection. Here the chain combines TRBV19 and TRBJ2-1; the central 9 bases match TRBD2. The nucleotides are TGTGCCAGTAGTTCCGGGACTAGCCCGTCTAGGAATGAGCAGTTCTTC. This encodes CASSSGTSPSRNEQFF.